This TCR beta chain was found in a study of CD8+ T cells in alopecia areata. Study-wide background: Scalp area affected, as a percentage, set the severity score of treated patients.

Reverse transcribed after extraction, RNA yielded cDNA as the sequencing template. Clones were read by immunoSEQ multiplex PCR, and TCRdb kept only the in-frame ones, dropping some. The sample carries under 200,000 clones, about two thirds recorded once. In regard to this clone: The antigen remains undetermined.

General observations from the study: Higher clonality and more expanded CD8+ clones appeared in lesional than normal scalp.

This CDR3 is 13 amino acids long. CDR1 and CDR2 (germline): SEHNR, FQNEAQ (reference sequence). Trimming cost V 5 bases and J 2 bases, with 9 bases left between them. Treatment specified: oral pan-JAK inhibitor, 5-10 mg twice daily. Individuals with alopecia areata gave both lesional scalp punch biopsies and peripheral blood for collection. The chain is built from TRBV7-9 and TRBJ2-5; D not resolved. Specimen: CD4+ T cells sorted from blood, collected at week 4, from a patient treated with tofacitinib. The source is a human donor with alopecia areata. The CDR3 here is CASSQTKQETQYF. The CDR3 DNA reads as TGTGCCAGCAGCCAGACAAAGCAAGAGACCCAGTACTTC.